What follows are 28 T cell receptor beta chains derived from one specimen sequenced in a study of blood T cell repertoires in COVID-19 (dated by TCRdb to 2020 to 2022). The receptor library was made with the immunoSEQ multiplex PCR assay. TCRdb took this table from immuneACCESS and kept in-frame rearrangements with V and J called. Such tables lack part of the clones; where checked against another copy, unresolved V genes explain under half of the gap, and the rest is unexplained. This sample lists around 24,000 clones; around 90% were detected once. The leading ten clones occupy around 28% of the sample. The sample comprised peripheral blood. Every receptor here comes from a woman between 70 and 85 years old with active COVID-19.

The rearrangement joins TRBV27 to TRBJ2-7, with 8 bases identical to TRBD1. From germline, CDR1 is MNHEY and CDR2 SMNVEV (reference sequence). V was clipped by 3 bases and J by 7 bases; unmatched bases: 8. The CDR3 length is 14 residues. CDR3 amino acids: CASSFTRDRREQYF. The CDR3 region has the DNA TGTGCCAGCAGTTTTACTAGGGACAGGCGAGAGCAGTACTTC.

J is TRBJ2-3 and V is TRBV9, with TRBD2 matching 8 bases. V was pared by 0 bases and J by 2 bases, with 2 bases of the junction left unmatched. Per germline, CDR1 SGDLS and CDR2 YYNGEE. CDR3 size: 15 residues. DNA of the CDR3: TGTGCCAGCAGCGTAGAAGCGGGGGACACAGATACGCAGTATTTT. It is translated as CASSVEAGDTDTQYF.

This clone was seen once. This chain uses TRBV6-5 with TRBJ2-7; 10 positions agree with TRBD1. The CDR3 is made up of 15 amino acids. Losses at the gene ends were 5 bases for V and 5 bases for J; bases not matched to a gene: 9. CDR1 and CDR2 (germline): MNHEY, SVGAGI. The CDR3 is CASSTNDRGQDEQYF. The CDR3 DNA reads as TGTGCCAGCAGTACGAATGACAGGGGGCAGGACGAGCAGTACTTC.

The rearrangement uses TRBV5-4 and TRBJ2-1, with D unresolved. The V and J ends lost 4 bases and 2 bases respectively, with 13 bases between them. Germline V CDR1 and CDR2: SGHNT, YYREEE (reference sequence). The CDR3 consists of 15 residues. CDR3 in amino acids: CASSEATQPYNEQFF. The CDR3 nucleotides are TGTGCCAGCAGCGAGGCCACCCAACCCTACAATGAGCAGTTCTTC. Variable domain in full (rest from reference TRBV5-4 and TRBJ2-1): ETGVTQSPTHLIKTRGQQVTLRCSSQSGHNTVSWYQQALGQGPQFIFQYYREEENGRGNFPPRFSGLQFPNYSSELNVNALELDDSALYLCASSEATQPYNEQFFGPGTRLTVL.

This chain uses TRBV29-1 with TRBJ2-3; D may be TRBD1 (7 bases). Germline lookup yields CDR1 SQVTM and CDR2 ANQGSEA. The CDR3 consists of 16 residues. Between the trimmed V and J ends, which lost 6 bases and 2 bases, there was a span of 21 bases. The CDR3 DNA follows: TGCAGCGTCGATGGAGCGCGGGACAGTTACACAGATACGCAGTATTTT. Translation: CSVDGARDSYTDTQYF.

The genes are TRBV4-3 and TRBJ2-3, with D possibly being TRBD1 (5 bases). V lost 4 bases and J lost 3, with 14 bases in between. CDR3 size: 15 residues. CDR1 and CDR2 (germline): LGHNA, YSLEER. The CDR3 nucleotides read TGCGCCAGCAGCCGGGTAGGGGCGCAGACAGATACGCAGTATTTT. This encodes CASSRVGAQTDTQYF.

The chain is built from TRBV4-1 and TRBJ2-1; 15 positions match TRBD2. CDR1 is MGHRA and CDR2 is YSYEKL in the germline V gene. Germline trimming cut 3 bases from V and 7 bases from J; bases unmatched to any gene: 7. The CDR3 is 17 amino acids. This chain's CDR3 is CASSHDRTSGGDNEQFF. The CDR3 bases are TGCGCCAGCAGCCATGATCGGACTAGCGGGGGGGATAATGAGCAGTTCTTC.

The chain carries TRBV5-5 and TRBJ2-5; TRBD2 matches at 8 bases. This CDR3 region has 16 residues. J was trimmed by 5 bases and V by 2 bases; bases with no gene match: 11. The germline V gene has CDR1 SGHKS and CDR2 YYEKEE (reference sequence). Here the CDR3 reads CASSFGGAHAGETQYF. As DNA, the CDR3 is TGTGCCAGCAGCTTCGGGGGGGCCCACGCCGGGGAGACCCAGTACTTC.

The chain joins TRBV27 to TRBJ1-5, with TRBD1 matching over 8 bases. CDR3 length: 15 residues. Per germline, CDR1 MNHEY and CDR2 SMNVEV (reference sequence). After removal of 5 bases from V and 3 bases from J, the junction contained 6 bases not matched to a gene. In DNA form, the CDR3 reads TGTGCCAGCAGTCCCGACAGGGGACCCAATCAGCCCCAGCATTTT. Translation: CASSPDRGPNQPQHF.

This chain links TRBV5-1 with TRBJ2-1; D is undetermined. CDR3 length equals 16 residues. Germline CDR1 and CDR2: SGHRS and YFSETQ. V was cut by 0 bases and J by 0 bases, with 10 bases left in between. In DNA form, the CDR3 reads TGCGCCAGCAGCTTGGACCCAACGAGCTCCTACAATGAGCAGTTCTTC. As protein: CASSLDPTSSYNEQFF.

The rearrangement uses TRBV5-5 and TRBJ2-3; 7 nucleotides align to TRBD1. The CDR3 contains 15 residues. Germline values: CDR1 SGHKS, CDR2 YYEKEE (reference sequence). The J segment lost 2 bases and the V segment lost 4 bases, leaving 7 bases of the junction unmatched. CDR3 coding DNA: TGTGCCAGCAGCGCTTCGACAGGGTCCACAGATACGCAGTATTTT. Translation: CASSASTGSTDTQYF.

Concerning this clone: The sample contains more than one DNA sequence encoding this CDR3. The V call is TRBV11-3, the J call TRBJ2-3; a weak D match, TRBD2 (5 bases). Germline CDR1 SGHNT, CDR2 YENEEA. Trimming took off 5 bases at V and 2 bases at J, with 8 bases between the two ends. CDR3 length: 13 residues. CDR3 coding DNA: TGTGCCAGCAGCCCGGGATACACAGATACGCAGTATTTT. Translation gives CASSPGYTDTQYF.

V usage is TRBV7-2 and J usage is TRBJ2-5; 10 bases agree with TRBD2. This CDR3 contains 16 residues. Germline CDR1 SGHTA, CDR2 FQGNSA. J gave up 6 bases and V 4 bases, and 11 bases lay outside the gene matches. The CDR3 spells CASSSLNVAGGKTQYF. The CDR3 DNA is TGTGCCAGCAGCTCCCTCAACGTAGCGGGGGGTAAGACCCAGTACTTC.

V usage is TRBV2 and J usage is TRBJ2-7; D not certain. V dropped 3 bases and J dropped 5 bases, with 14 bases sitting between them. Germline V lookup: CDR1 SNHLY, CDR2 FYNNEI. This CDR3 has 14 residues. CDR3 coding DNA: TGTGCCAGCAGTGAGGGCCCTAAAGGCAACGAGCAGTACTTC. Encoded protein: CASSEGPKGNEQYF. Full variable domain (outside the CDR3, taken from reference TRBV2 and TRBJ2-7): EPEVTQTPSHQVTQMGQEVILRCVPISNHLYFYWYRQILGQKVEFLVSFYNNEISEKSEIFDDQFSVERPDGSNFTLKIRSTKLEDSAMYFCASSEGPKGNEQYFGPGTRLTVT.

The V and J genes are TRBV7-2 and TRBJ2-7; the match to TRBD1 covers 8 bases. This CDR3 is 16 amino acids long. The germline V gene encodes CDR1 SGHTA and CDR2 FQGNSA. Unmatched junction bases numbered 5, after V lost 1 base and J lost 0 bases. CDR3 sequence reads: CASSLGGTGSSYEQYF. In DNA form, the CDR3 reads TGTGCCAGCAGCTTAGGGGGGACAGGTTCCTCCTACGAGCAGTACTTC.

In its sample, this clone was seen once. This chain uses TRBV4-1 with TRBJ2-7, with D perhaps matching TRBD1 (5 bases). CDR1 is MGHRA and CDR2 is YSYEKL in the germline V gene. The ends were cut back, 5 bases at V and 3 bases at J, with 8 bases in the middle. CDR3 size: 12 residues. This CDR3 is CASSSQGYEQYF. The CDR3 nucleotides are TGCGCCAGCAGCTCCCAGGGCTACGAGCAGTACTTC.

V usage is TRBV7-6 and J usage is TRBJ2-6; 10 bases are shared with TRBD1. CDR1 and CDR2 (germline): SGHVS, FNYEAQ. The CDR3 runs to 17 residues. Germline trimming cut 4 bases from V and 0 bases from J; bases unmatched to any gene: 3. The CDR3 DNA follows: TGTGCCAGCAGCTCTGGACAGGGGGTCTCTGGGGCCAACGTCCTGACTTTC. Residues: CASSSGQGVSGANVLTF.

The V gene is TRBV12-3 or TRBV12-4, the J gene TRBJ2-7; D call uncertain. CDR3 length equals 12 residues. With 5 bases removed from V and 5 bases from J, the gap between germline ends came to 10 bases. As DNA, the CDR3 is TGTGCCAGCAGTCCCCGTGGGCACGAGCAGTACTTC. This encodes CASSPRGHEQYF.

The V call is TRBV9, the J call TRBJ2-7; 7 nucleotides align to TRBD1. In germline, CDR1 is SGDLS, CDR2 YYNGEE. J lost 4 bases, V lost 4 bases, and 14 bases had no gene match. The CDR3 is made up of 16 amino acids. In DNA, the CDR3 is TGTGCCAGCAGCCGAGAAAGGACAGGCAGGGAGTACGAGCAGTACTTC. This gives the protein CASSRERTGREYEQYF.

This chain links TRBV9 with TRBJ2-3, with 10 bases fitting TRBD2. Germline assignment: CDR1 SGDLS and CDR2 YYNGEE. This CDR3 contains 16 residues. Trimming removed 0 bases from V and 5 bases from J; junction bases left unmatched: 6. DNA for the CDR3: TGTGCCAGCAGCGTAGAAGGTAGCGGGGGGTTAGATACGCAGTATTTT. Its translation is CASSVEGSGGLDTQYF.

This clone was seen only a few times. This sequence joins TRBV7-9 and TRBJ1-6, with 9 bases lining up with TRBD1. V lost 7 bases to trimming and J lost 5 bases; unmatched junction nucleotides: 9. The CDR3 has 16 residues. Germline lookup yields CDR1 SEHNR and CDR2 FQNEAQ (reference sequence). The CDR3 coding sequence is TGTGCCAGCACCAAGACAGGGGGTAGAAATAATTCACCCCTCCACTTT. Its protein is CASTKTGGRNNSPLHF.

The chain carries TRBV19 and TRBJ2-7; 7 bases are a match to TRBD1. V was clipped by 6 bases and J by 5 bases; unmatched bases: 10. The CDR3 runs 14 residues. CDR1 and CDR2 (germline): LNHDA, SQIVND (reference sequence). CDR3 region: CASRRQGWGDEQYF. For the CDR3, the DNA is TGTGCCAGTAGACGACAGGGTTGGGGCGACGAGCAGTACTTC.

CDR3 nucleotides: TGTGCCAGCAGCAACTACAGGGGTCAGACTCAGCCCCAGCATTTT. It is translated as CASSNYRGQTQPQHF. The genes are TRBV28 and TRBJ1-5, with 7 positions matching TRBD1. V shed 6 bases, J shed 6 bases, and the junction held 11 bases outside the gene matches. This CDR3 comprises 15 residues. From germline, CDR1 is MDHEN and CDR2 SYDVKM.

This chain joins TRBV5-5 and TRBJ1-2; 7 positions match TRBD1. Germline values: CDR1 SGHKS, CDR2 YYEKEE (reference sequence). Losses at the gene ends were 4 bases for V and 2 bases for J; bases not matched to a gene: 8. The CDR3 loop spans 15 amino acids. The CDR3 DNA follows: TGTGCCAGCAGCGTTATACAGGGGACGAACTATGGCTACACCTTC. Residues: CASSVIQGTNYGYTF.

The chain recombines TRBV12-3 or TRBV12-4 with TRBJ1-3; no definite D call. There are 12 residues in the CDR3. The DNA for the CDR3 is TGTGCAGACCGGGACTCTGGAAACACCATATATTTT. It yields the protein CADRDSGNTIYF.

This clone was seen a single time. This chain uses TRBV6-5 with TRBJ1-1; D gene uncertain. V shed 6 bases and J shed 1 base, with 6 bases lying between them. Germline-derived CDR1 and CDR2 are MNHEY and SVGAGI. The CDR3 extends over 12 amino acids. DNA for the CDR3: TGTGCCAGCAGGCAGGCGAACACTGAAGCTTTCTTT. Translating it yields CASRQANTEAFF.

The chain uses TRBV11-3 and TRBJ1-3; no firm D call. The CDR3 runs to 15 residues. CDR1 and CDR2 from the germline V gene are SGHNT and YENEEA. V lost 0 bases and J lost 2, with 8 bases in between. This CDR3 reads CASSLEAGPGNTIYF. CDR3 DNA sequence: TGTGCCAGCAGCTTAGAGGCAGGCCCTGGAAACACCATATATTTT.

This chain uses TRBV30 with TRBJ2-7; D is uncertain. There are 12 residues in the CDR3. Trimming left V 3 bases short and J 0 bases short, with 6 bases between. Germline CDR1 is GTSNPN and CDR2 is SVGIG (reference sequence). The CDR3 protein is CAWRVSSYEQYF. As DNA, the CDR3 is TGTGCCTGGAGGGTTAGCTCCTACGAGCAGTACTTC. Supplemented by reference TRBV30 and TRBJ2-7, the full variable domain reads SQTIHQWPATLVQPVGSPLSLECTVEGTSNPNLYWYRQAAGRGLQLLFYSVGIGQISSEVPQNLSASRPQDRQFILSSKKLLLSDSGFYLCAWRVSSYEQYFGPGTRLTVT.